This TCR beta chain was observed in a study of T cells after yellow fever vaccination. This clonotype was counted ten times or more. The antigen remains unidentified. The CDR3 extends over 14 amino acids. Per germline, CDR1 SEHNR and CDR2 FQNEAQ (reference sequence). V lost 1 base to trimming and J lost 5 bases, with 8 bases between them. Broader study findings: Re-detected after boosting: most primary clones, 96% of CD4 and 80% to 90% of CD8. It was the secondary response that reached its peak faster, day 5 versus 15, but it was weaker.

TCRdb reprocessed the 5' RACE reads with MiXCR, giving one entry per CDR3 protein. This sample carries about 240,000 distinct CDR3 sequences, about 3.5% of them seen once, and the ten largest clones take under 20%. This specimen consisted of PBMCs, obtained 15 days after the yellow fever booster vaccination. The receptor was isolated from a man between 18 and 35 years old who received the YFV17D yellow fever vaccine. The chain carries TRBV7-9 and TRBJ2-2; D gene unclear. CDR3 nucleotide sequence: TGTGCCAGCAGCTTAGAGGGCCGAACCGGGGAGCTGTTTTTT. This translates into CASSLEGRTGELFF.